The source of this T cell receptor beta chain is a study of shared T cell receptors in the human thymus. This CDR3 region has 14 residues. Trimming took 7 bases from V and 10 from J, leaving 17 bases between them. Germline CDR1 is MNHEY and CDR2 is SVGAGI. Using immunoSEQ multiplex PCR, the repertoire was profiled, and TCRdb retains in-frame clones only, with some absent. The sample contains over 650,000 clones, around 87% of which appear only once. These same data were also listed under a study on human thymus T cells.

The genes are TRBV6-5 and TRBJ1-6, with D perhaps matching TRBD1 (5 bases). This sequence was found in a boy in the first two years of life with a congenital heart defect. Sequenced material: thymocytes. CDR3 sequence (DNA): TGTGCCAGCAACCAGGGAGGTTTGGGCTCACCCCTCCACTTT. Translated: CASNQGGLGSPLHF.